The subject of this entry is one T cell receptor beta chain. What it binds is unknown. HIV-negative, healthy adults without recent acute infections or vaccinations were the donors. The donor cohort consisted entirely of Caucasian adults residing in Nashville, Tennessee. These data come from a study of shared clonotypes between healthy human individuals. Overall study results and limits: Against clonotypes common to all four donors, non-shared ones had lower generation probabilities.

Evenly divided among several immunoSEQ plates was the genomic DNA of each subset. This table comes from immunoSEQ multiplex PCR, and its TCRdb copy is limited to in-frame clones, with some not included. The sample holds 850,000 to 1,200,000 clones, roughly 75% seen once. The TCR originated in a man younger than 35 in good health. Sequenced sample: memory CD4+ T cells sorted from blood. The subset denotes: CD45RA-negative fraction.

The CDR3 DNA follows: TGTGCCATCAGGGATACGGTTTTCTCTGGAAACACCATATATTTT. Its protein is CAIRDTVFSGNTIYF. This sequence joins TRBV10-3 and TRBJ1-3; D is unclear. CDR1 is ENHRY and CDR2 is SYGVKD in the germline V gene. The CDR3 has 15 residues. Between the trimmed V and J ends, which lost 6 bases and 0 bases, there was a span of 12 bases.